The 8 T cell receptor beta chains below were found in one sample sequenced in a study of tumor-infiltrating lymphocytes in localized non-small cell lung cancer. Sequenced by immunoSEQ multiplex PCR; TCRdb stores in-frame clones only, minus some. Of about 16,000 clones in the sample, around 63% were seen once. Specimen: lung tumor tissue. These receptors all come from a human donor with non-small cell lung cancer.

The V call is TRBV19, the J call TRBJ2-3; D perhaps matches TRBD1 (6 bases). V was trimmed by 5 bases and J by 0 bases, leaving 9 bases between them. Germline loops: CDR1 LNHDA, CDR2 SQIVND (reference sequence). The length of the CDR3 is 14 residues. This chain's CDR3 is CASSPGASTDTQYF. The CDR3 nucleotides are TGTGCCAGTAGTCCAGGGGCTAGCACAGATACGCAGTATTTT.

This clone has more than one count but fewer than ten. In nucleotides, the CDR3 is TGTGCCAGCAGACCTAGGACAGGGGGCCTTTTTGGCTACACCTTC. Translating it yields CASRPRTGGLFGYTF. The V and J genes are TRBV2 and TRBJ1-2, with TRBD1 matching 11 bases. Trimming at V came to 6 bases and at J to 7 bases, leaving 10 bases not matched to a gene. Germline assignment: CDR1 SNHLY and CDR2 FYNNEI. CDR3 length equals 15 residues.

This clone was seen only a few times. The chain carries TRBV6-5 and TRBJ1-1, with no clear D. Trimming left V 6 bases short and J 1 base short, with 9 bases between. The CDR3 runs to 13 residues. Germline lookup yields CDR1 MNHEY and CDR2 SVGAGI. The CDR3 loop reads CASSSIKNTEAFF. The CDR3 DNA reads TGTGCCAGCAGCTCAATCAAGAACACTGAAGCTTTCTTT.

The chain is built from TRBV11-2 and TRBJ1-3; D is ambiguous. The V and J ends lost 0 bases and 3 bases respectively, with 9 bases between them. CDR1 and CDR2 from the germline V gene are SGHAT and FQNNGV. There are 15 residues in the CDR3. CDR3 DNA sequence: TGTGCCAGCAGCTTAGAGTGGGTGGTTGGAAACACCATATATTTT. As protein: CASSLEWVVGNTIYF. The complete variable domain, with remaining parts taken from reference TRBV11-2 and TRBJ1-3, reads EAGVAQSPRYKIIEKRQSVAFWCNPISGHATLYWYQQILGQGPKLLIQFQNNGVVDDSQLPKDRFSAERLKGVDSTLKIQPAKLEDSAVYLCASSLEWVVGNTIYFGEGSWLTVV.

The chain combines TRBV7-9 with TRBJ2-5, with 7 bases identical to TRBD2. V was pared by 8 bases and J by 3 bases, with 9 bases of the junction left unmatched. The CDR3 loop spans 14 amino acids. The germline gives CDR1 SEHNR, CDR2 FQNEAQ (reference sequence). This CDR3 is CASGLAGVKETQYF. CDR3 nucleotide sequence: TGTGCCAGCGGGTTGGCGGGAGTAAAAGAGACCCAGTACTTC.

In DNA, the CDR3 is TGTGCCAGTCGTCCGGGCTACAGCAATCAGCCCCAGCATTTT. Amino acids: CASRPGYSNQPQHF. The rearrangement links TRBV6-6 to TRBJ1-5; D not resolved. V was shortened by 9 bases and J by 1 base, with 13 bases between the two germline ends. Germline values: CDR1 MNHNY, CDR2 SVGAGI (reference sequence). The CDR3 has 14 amino acids.

The rearrangement uses TRBV28 and TRBJ2-3, with D perhaps matching TRBD2 (5 bases). V gave up 7 bases and J gave up 2 bases, with 13 bases separating them. The CDR3 loop spans 14 amino acids. Germline CDR1 reads MDHEN; CDR2 reads SYDVKM. This CDR3 is CASTPLGLTDTQYF. In DNA, the CDR3 is TGTGCCAGCACCCCGTTAGGACTCACAGATACGCAGTATTTT.

This sequence joins TRBV5-5 and TRBJ1-1; 7 nucleotides align to TRBD1. The V segment lost 0 bases and the J segment 4 bases; nucleotides outside the gene matches: 6. Germline loops: CDR1 SGHKS, CDR2 YYEKEE (reference sequence). This CDR3 is built from 15 residues. The CDR3 is CASSLGGQHSTEAFF. The CDR3 DNA is TGTGCCAGCAGCTTGGGGGGACAGCATAGCACTGAAGCTTTCTTT.